This TCR beta chain emerged from a study of blood T cell repertoires in COVID-19. Study context: The United States, Italy and Spain supplied acute and convalescent COVID-19 samples.

The germline V gene encodes CDR1 SEHNR and CDR2 FQNEAQ (reference sequence). V lost 5 bases and J lost 4, with 18 bases in between. The CDR3 length is 16 residues. This study enrolled people aged roughly 18 to 100 from about two dozen US geographic areas. The data were produced by immunoSEQ multiplex PCR, yet TCRdb's version contains in-frame clones alone and is incomplete. Among approximately 220,000 clones listed, 84% were seen once. The rearrangement joins TRBV7-9 to TRBJ1-5, with D possibly TRBD1 on 6 matching bases. This clonotype was obtained from a woman aged 35 to 49 who had recovered from COVID-19. Sample: PBMCs or T cells enriched from blood (not recorded which). CDR3 nucleotide sequence: TGTGCCAGCAGCCTCTCAACAGGGCCCGTAAATCAGCCCCAGCATTTT. Translated: CASSLSTGPVNQPQHF. The full variable domain, in which reference TRBV7-9 and TRBJ1-5 provide the parts outside the CDR3, is DTGVSQNPRHKITKRGQNVTFRCDPISEHNRLYWYRQTLGQGPEFLTYFQNEAQLEKSRLLSDRFSAERPKGSFSTLEIQRTEQGDSAMYLCASSLSTGPVNQPQHFGDGTRLSIL.